This T cell receptor beta chain derives from a study of vaccination and CD4 T cells after COVID-19. Looking at the study overall: Six males and four females, two of them Hispanic, were enrolled as convalescents. Notes on the study in general: Vaccine-specific clones numbering 304 of 307 showed spike mono-reactivity in convalescent patients.

The treatment was: roughly 10-day PBMC culture with coronavirus spike peptide pools or control peptides (ViraFEST assay). Before TCRs were sequenced, ViraFEST expanded antigen-specific T cells with peptide pools. Positive PCR dates spanned March to December 2020, predating US Alpha, Beta and Delta variants. The Oncomine TCR Beta short-read assay sequenced DNA from cultured CD4+ T cells. TCRdb reprocessed the PCR reads via MiXCR and lists one record per CDR3 protein. The sample lists over 10,000 distinct CDR3 sequences, 36% seen once, with approximately 20% in the top ten. Germline CDR1 is LNHDA and CDR2 is SQIVND (reference sequence). V was pared by 0 bases and J by 0 bases, with 7 bases of the junction left unmatched. The CDR3 loop spans 18 amino acids. This clonotype was observed a handful of times. Its antigen is unknown.

The chain uses TRBV19 and TRBJ2-4; TRBD2 agrees at 8 bases. This receptor was identified in a human donor with COVID-19. The sequenced material came from cultured CD4+ T cells from blood. The CDR3 here is CASSIDPGGKIAKNIQYF. Written as DNA, the CDR3 is TGTGCCAGTAGTATAGATCCGGGAGGGAAGATAGCCAAAAACATTCAGTACTTC.